This T cell receptor (beta chain) was recovered during a study of sequential checkpoint blockade in melanoma. Study in general: After both sequences, patients received maintenance nivolumab. About two dozen patients had tumor biopsies before treatment and at week 13. Study-wide results and caveats: Tumor T-cell fraction and clonality correlated with PD-L1 and CD8+ counts.

Method: immunoSEQ multiplex PCR; TCRdb's copy keeps in-frame clones and lacks some. Found here are over 2,500 clones, roughly 21% of them singletons; the top ten hold around a tenth. This CDR3 spans 15 amino acids. V shed 6 bases, J shed 5 bases, and the junction held 7 bases outside the gene matches. Germline values: CDR1 MNHGY, CDR2 SAAAGT. Points on this clone: Its antigen is not identified.

Treatment denoted: randomized to nivolumab then ipilimumab (arm A) or the reverse (arm B). The chain is built from TRBV6-8 and TRBJ2-7; 13 bases map to TRBD2. The sequencing used tumor tissue (inferred from file names), collected from a patient given nivolumab and ipilimumab in sequence. This TCR came from a human donor with melanoma. The CDR3 region has the DNA TGTGCCAGCAGCAGGGGACTAGCGGGGATCAACGAGCAGTACTTC. Residues: CASSRGLAGINEQYF.